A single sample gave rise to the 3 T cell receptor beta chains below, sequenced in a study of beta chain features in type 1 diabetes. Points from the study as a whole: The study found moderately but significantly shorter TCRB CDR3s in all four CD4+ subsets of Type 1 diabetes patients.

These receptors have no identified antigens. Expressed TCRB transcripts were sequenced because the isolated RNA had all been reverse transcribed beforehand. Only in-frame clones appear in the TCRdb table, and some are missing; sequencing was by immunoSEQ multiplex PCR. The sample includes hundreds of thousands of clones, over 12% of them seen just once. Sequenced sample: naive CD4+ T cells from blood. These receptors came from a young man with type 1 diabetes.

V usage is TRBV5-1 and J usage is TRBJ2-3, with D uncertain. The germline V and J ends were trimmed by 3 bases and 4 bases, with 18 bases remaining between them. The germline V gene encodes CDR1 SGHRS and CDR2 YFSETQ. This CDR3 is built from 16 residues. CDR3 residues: CASSSLPYGVPDTQYF. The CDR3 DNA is TGCGCCAGCAGCTCACTACCCTACGGCGTGCCAGATACGCAGTATTTT.

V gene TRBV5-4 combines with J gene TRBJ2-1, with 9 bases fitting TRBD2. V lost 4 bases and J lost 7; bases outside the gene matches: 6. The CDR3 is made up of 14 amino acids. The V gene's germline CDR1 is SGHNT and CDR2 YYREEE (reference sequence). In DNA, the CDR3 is TGTGCCAGCAGCGGGACTAGCAGGCTAAATGAGCAGTTCTTC. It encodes CASSGTSRLNEQFF.

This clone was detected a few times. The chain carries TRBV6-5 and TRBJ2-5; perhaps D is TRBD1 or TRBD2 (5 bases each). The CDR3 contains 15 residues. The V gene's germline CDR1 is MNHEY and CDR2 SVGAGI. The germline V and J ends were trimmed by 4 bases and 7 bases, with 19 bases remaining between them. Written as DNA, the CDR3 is TGTGCCAGCAGTTCCTCCCGGACACTAGGTGGGACCCAGTACTTC. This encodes CASSSSRTLGGTQYF.